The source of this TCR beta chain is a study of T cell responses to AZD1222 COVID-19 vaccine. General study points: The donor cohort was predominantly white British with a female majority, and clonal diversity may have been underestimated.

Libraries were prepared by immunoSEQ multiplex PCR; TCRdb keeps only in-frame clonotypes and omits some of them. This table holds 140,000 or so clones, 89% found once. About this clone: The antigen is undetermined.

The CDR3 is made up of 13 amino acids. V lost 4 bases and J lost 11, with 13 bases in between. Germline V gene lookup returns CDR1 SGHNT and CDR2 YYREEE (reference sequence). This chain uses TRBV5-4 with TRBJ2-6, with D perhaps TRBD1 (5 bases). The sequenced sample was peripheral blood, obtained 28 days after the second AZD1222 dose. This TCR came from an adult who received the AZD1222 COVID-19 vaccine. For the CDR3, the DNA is TGTGCCAGCAGCCCCTCAGGGTTCGACGTCCTGACTTTC. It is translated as CASSPSGFDVLTF.